This T cell receptor beta chain comes out of a study of tissue T cells after allogeneic stem cell transplantation. Study-level background: Several unmodified and three CD34-selected T-cell-depleted grafts went to graft-versus-host disease patients. CD3+ T cells were flow-sorted when enough cells; otherwise DNA extracted directly.

TCRdb's table, derived via immunoSEQ multiplex PCR, lists solely in-frame clones and lacks some. The sample consists of over a thousand clones, under 75% of them appearing once. Comment on this clone: Its specificity is unknown.

Regarding the study as a whole: This small cohort was clinically heterogeneous, and sampling depth was a limitation.

This TCR was recovered from a male patient over 55 with steroid-refractory graft-versus-host disease after an allogeneic stem cell transplant. Some T cells may be graft donor cells. The source was bone marrow, collected at autopsy.

CDR3 DNA: TGTGCCAGCAGCTTCTCAGGGTCCTACAATGAGCAGTTCTTC. This gives the protein CASSFSGSYNEQFF. This chain connects TRBV5-4 to TRBJ2-1; D might be TRBD1 (5 bases). V lost 2 bases and J lost 1, with 7 bases in between. The CDR3 totals 14 residues. In germline, CDR1 is SGHNT, CDR2 YYREEE (reference sequence).